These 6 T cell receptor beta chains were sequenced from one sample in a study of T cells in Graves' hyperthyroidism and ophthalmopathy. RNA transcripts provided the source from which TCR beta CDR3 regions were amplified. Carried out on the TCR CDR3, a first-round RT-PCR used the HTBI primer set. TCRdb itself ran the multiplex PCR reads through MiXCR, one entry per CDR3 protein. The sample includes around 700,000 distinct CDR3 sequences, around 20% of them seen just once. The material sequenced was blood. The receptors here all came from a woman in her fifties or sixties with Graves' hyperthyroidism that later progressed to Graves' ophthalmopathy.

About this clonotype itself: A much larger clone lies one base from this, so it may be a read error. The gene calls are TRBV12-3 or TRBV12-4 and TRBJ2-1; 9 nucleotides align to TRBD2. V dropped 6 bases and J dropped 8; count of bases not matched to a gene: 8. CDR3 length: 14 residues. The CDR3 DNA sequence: TGTGCCAGCAGATGGACTAGCGTCGCCGATGAGCAGTTCTTC. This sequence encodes CASRWTSVADEQFF.

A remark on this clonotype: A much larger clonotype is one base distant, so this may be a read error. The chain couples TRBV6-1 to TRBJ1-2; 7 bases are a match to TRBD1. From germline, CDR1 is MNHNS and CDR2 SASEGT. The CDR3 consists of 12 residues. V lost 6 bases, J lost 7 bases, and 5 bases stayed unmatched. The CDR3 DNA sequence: TGTGCCAGCAGCTACACAGGGGCTGGCTACACCTTC. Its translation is CASSYTGAGYTF.

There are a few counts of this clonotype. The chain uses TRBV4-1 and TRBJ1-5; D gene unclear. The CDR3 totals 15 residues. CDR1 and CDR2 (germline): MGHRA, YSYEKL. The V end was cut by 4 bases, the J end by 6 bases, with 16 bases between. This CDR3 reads CASSRTRRLGQPQHF. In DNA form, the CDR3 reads TGCGCCAGCAGCCGGACGCGCAGACTCGGTCAGCCCCAGCATTTT.

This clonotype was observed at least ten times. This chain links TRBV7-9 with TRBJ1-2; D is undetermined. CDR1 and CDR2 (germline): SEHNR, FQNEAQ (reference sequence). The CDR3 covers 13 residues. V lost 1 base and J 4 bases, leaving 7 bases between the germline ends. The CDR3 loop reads CASSLGSPYGYTF. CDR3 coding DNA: TGTGCCAGCAGCTTAGGTAGTCCCTATGGCTACACCTTC. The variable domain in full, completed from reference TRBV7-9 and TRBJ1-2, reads DTGVSQNPRHKITKRGQNVTFRCDPISEHNRLYWYRQTLGQGPEFLTYFQNEAQLEKSRLLSDRFSAERPKGSFSTLEIQRTEQGDSAMYLCASSLGSPYGYTFGSGTRLTVV.

The CDR3 protein is CSASQPDNEQFF. Here the CDR3 DNA reads TGCAGTGCTAGCCAGCCTGACAATGAGCAGTTCTTC. This chain links TRBV20-1 with TRBJ2-1; D is unresolved. Trimming cost V 3 bases and J 5 bases, with 8 bases left between them. Germline CDR1 and CDR2: DFQATT and SNEGSKA (reference sequence). The CDR3 loop spans 12 amino acids.

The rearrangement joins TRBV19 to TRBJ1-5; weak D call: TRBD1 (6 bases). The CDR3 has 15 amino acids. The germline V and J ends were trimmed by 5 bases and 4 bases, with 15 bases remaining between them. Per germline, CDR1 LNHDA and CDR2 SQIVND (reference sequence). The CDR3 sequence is CASSPYRVSNQPQHF. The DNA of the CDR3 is TGTGCCAGTAGTCCCTACAGGGTCAGTAATCAGCCCCAGCATTTT.